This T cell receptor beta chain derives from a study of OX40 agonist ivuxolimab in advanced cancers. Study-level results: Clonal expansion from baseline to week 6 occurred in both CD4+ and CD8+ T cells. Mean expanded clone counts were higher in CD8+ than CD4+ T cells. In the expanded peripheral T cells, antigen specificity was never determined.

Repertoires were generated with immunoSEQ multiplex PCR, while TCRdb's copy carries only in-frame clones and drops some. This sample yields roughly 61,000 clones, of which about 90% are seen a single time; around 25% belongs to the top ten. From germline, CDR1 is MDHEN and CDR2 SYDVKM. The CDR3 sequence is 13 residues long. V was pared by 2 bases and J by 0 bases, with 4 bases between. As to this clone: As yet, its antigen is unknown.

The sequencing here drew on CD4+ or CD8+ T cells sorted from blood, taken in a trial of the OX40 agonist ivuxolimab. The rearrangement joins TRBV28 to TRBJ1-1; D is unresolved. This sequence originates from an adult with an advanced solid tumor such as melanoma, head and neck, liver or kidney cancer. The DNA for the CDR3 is TGTGCCAGCAGTTTACCACTGAACACTGAAGCTTTCTTT. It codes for CASSLPLNTEAFF.